Listed here are 11 T cell receptor beta chains from one sample, sequenced in a study of blood T cell repertoires in COVID-19. Measured with immunoSEQ multiplex PCR; TCRdb has only the in-frame clones, and not every one. Here the sample spans 200,000 to 250,000 clones, roughly 80% being singletons. The sample comprised peripheral blood. The receptors were gathered from a woman aged 80 or over with acute or convalescent COVID-19.

This chain uses TRBV28 with TRBJ1-2; D is perhaps TRBD1 (5 bases). Trimming shortened V by 6 bases and J by 8 bases, and 13 bases separated the two germline ends. This CDR3 has 12 residues. Germline CDR1 is MDHEN and CDR2 is SYDVKM. The CDR3 is CASRTGAAGYTF. The CDR3 bases are TGTGCCAGCAGGACTGGGGCGGCCGGCTACACCTTC.

The genes are TRBV7-8 and TRBJ1-3; D gene unclear. Germline CDR1 is SGHVS and CDR2 is FQNEAQ. The CDR3 has 14 amino acids. The V and J ends lost 2 bases and 1 base respectively, with 6 bases between them. CDR3 region: CASSLTESGNTIYF. Written as DNA, the CDR3 is TGTGCCAGCAGCTTAACGGAGTCTGGAAACACCATATATTTT. Using reference TRBV7-8 and TRBJ1-3 for the parts outside the CDR3, the full variable domain is GAGVSQSPRYKVAKRGQDVALRCDPISGHVSLFWYQQALGQGPEFLTYFQNEAQLDKSGLPSDRFFAERPEGSVSTLKIQRTQQEDSAVYLCASSLTESGNTIYFGEGSWLTVV.

This chain uses TRBV5-1 with TRBJ2-5; 9 positions agree with TRBD1. Germline values: CDR1 SGHRS, CDR2 YFSETQ. CDR3 length: 14 amino acids. The V and J ends lost 3 bases and 3 bases, in that order; junction bases with no gene match: 3. The CDR3 bases are TGCGCCAGCAGCTCGCGGACAGGGGAAGAGACCCAGTACTTC. Protein product: CASSSRTGEETQYF.

The V gene is TRBV3-1 (or the pseudogene TRBV3-2), the J gene TRBJ2-7; 12 bases are shared with TRBD2. This CDR3 has 16 residues. J lost 6 bases, V lost 2 bases, and 8 bases had no gene match. Germline V gene lookup returns CDR1 LGHDT and CDR2 YNNKEL (reference sequence). CDR3 sequence reads: CASSQLAGGPGAEQYF. DNA for the CDR3: TGTGCCAGCAGCCAACTAGCGGGAGGGCCAGGAGCCGAGCAGTACTTC.

The rearrangement joins TRBV6-5 to TRBJ2-3, with a tentative D call TRBD2 (5 bases). The germline CDR1 and CDR2 sequences are MNHEY and SVGAGI. There are 12 residues in the CDR3. V was cut by 8 bases and J by 6 bases, with 12 bases left in between. This CDR3 reads CASEGDGDTQYF. DNA of the CDR3: TGTGCCAGCGAGGGAGACGGCGATACGCAGTATTTT.

This clone was seen a few times. The V gene is TRBV25-1, the J gene TRBJ2-3; 8 bases align to TRBD2. The CDR3 consists of 15 residues. The ends lost 4 bases at V and 1 base at J; junction bases unmatched: 4. Germline values: CDR1 MGHDK, CDR2 SYGVNS. Written as DNA, the CDR3 is TGTGCCAGCAGTGTCGCGGGGGGTCGCACAGATACGCAGTATTTT. Translated, it gives CASSVAGGRTDTQYF.

The chain links TRBV25-1 to TRBJ2-3; 7 positions match TRBD1. CDR1 MGHDK and CDR2 SYGVNS come from the germline V gene. V was clipped by 4 bases and J by 3 bases; unmatched bases: 4. The CDR3 spans 14 residues. CDR3 DNA: TGTGCCAGCAGTGTTACAGGGGTGACAGATACGCAGTATTTT. It is translated as CASSVTGVTDTQYF.

The chain combines TRBV19 with TRBJ1-2, with D tentatively TRBD1 (5 bases). Germline CDR1 and CDR2: LNHDA and SQIVND (reference sequence). Trimming shortened V by 5 bases and J by 3 bases, and 10 bases separated the two germline ends. The CDR3 extends over 13 amino acids. The CDR3 loop reads CASSELTDYGYTF. CDR3 DNA sequence: TGTGCCAGTAGTGAACTGACAGACTATGGCTACACCTTC.

The chain links TRBV28 to TRBJ2-3, with TRBD2 matching 8 bases. Germline assignment: CDR1 MDHEN and CDR2 SYDVKM. This CDR3 is 16 amino acids long. Trimming removed 1 base from V and 1 base from J; junction bases left unmatched: 4. For the CDR3, the DNA is TGTGCCAGCAGTTTATACCCAGCGGGGGGCACAGATACGCAGTATTTT. Amino acid sequence: CASSLYPAGGTDTQYF.

The chain is built from TRBV12-5 and TRBJ1-1, with 8 bases lining up with TRBD1. The germline V gene has CDR1 LGHNT and CDR2 FRNRAP. The CDR3 consists of 12 residues. The trim removed 4 bases at V and 11 bases at J, leaving 6 bases unmatched. The CDR3 sequence is CASGSQQGVAFF. CDR3 sequence (DNA): TGTGCTAGTGGTTCCCAACAGGGGGTCGCTTTCTTT.

The rearrangement links TRBV10-3 to TRBJ2-1; 10 bases fit TRBD2. V lost 0 bases to trimming and J lost 2 bases; unmatched junction nucleotides: 7. From germline, CDR1 is ENHRY and CDR2 SYGVKD. The CDR3 has 18 residues. The CDR3 protein is CAISESGAAGGPYNEQFF. The CDR3 bases are TGTGCCATCAGTGAGTCGGGGGCAGCGGGAGGGCCCTACAATGAGCAGTTCTTC.